These 4 T cell receptor beta chains share one sample of origin, sequenced in a study of cytomegalovirus exposure and HLA in healthy donors. The PCR employed 60 Vbeta primers together with 13 Jbeta primers. Produced via immunoSEQ multiplex PCR; TCRdb's table is partial and in-frame only. The sample carries 65,000 to 90,000 clones, 78% recorded once. The source material was PBMCs. These receptors were taken from a woman aged 40 to 50 in good health and CMV-seropositive.

The chain has TRBV7-8 and TRBJ2-5, with D perhaps TRBD2 (7 bases). This CDR3 is 15 amino acids long. V gave up 2 bases and J gave up 4 bases, with 14 bases separating them. Germline loops: CDR1 SGHVS, CDR2 FQNEAQ. CDR3 region: CASSLTPGGRETQYF. CDR3 sequence (DNA): TGTGCCAGCAGCTTAACCCCCGGGGGGCGAGAGACCCAGTACTTC. Combining the CDR3 with reference TRBV7-8 and TRBJ2-5 gives the whole variable domain GAGVSQSPRYKVAKRGQDVALRCDPISGHVSLFWYQQALGQGPEFLTYFQNEAQLDKSGLPSDRFFAERPEGSVSTLKIQRTQQEDSAVYLCASSLTPGGRETQYFGPGTRLLVL.

The genes are TRBV27 and TRBJ2-3, with D unresolved. V lost 5 bases to trimming and J lost 6 bases, with 9 bases between them. The germline CDR1 and CDR2 sequences are MNHEY and SMNVEV (reference sequence). This CDR3 is 12 amino acids long. For the CDR3, the DNA is TGTGCCAGCAGTCCCGGGTGGGATACGCAGTATTTT. This gives the protein CASSPGWDTQYF.

This rearrangement joins TRBV19 to TRBJ2-2, with a possible D match to TRBD2 (6 bases). V lost 5 bases, J lost 7 bases, and 8 bases lay in between. This CDR3 is 12 amino acids long. In germline, CDR1 is LNHDA, CDR2 SQIVND (reference sequence). CDR3 region: CASSPDYGELFF. The DNA of the CDR3 is TGTGCCAGTAGTCCGGACTACGGGGAGCTGTTTTTT.

V is TRBV4-2 and J is TRBJ2-1; TRBD2 agrees at 11 bases. In germline, CDR1 is LGHNA, CDR2 YNFKEQ. V trimming: 4 bases; J trimming: 13 bases; junction bases outside the gene matches: 9. The CDR3 extends over 14 amino acids. For the CDR3, the DNA is TGTGCCAGCAGCCCTAGACTAGCGGGGAGCCAACAGTTCTTC. Translation gives CASSPRLAGSQQFF.